Given below is one T cell receptor (beta chain) in context. Its antigen is unknown. Pooling of second doses given at about 4 or about 12 weeks was done. CDR3 size: 17 residues. V gave up 4 bases and J gave up 1 base; unmatched junction bases: 10. Germline CDR1 reads SGHKS; CDR2 reads YYEKEE (reference sequence). This sample is part of a study of T cell responses to AZD1222 COVID-19 vaccine. Here immunoSEQ multiplex PCR was the method, and the copy in TCRdb shows in-frame clones only, minus some. This sample has more than 150,000 clones, with around 90% found just once. Findings of the study overall: The sample set comprised mostly white British donors with more females, and clonal diversity was possibly underestimated.

The TCR comes from an adult who received the AZD1222 COVID-19 vaccine. The material sequenced was peripheral blood, taken 28 days after the second AZD1222 dose. The chain employs TRBV5-5 and TRBJ2-2; TRBD1 aligns across 7 bases. The CDR3 DNA reads TGTGCCAGCAGCCCAACCATAAGGACAGGGAACACCGGGGAGCTGTTTTTT. Protein product: CASSPTIRTGNTGELFF.